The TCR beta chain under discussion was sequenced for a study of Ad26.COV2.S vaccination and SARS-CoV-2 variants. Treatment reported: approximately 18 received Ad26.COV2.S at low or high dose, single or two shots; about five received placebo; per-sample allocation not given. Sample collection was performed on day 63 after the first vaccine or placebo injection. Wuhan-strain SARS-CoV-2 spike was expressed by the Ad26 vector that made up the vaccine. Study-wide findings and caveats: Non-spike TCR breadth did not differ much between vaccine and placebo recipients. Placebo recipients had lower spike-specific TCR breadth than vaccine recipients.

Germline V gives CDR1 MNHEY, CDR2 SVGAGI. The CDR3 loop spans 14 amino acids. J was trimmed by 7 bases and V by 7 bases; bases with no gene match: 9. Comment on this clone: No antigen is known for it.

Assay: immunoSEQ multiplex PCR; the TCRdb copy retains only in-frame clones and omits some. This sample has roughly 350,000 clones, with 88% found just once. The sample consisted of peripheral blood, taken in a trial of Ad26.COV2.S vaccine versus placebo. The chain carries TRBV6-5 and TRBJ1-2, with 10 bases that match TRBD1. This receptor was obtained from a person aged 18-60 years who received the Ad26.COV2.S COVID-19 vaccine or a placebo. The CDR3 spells CASTPDRGRTGYTF. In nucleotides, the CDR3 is TGTGCCAGCACTCCCGACAGGGGGCGTACTGGCTACACCTTC.